The T cell receptor beta chain described here comes from a study of siplizumab effects on memory and regulatory T cells (dated by TCRdb to the late 2010s). About the investigation overall: The study looked at the effect of siplizumab, an anti-CD2 antibody, on alloreactive T-cell subsets in allogeneic mixed lymphocyte reactions made from human PBMCs.

CDR1 is given as MDHEN and CDR2 as SYDVKM, both from the germline V gene. Taken from cysteine to phenylalanine, the CDR3 has 14 residues. Only the CDR3 DNA is retained, 42 bases long and in frame from the first base. Trimming takes 7 bases from V and 7 bases from J, and the germline ends sit 16 bases apart. The library was made by the immunoSEQ multiplex PCR assay. The deep sequencing platform assayed roughly 10^5 TCR templates per sample. Genomic DNA extracted from sorted T cells was used for TCRbeta CDR3 sequencing. Turning to the authors' computational methods: The R programming language was used for clonal analysis of TCRbeta CDR3 data. Alloreactive CD4+ and CD8+ clones were identified by comparing unstimulated samples to CFSE-low samples taken after the reaction. Alloreactive CD4+ clones were assigned to regulatory or non-regulatory origin by matching sequences to sorted unstimulated Treg and non-Treg repertoires. The table was pulled from immuneACCESS by TCRdb, which kept in-frame rearrangements only. Such tables lose some clones; where checked, under half of the loss comes from unresolved V genes, and the rest has no known cause. V and J calls and clone size are copied from that table; D and trimming were computed from the DNA. In this sample the table shows about 97,000 clones, roughly 90% of which occur a single time. The top ten clonotypes cover roughly 1% of the sample.

Concerning this clone: Its antigen is unknown. It has no much larger one-base neighbor in the sample; base qualities were not kept.

Sorted unstimulated T cells and proliferating T cells recovered from mixed lymphocyte reactions underwent TCRbeta CDR3 sequencing. Fresh whole blood from fewer than 11 HLA-typed healthy donors was used to isolate PBMCs. Results the study describes overall, beyond this receptor: Because sequences at frequencies below about 10^-5 were poorly captured, only a minor fraction of alloreactive clones could be mapped back to unstimulated subsets. Unstimulated naive T cells appeared more diverse than memory T cells, and naive cells seemed to contribute substantially to the alloresponse. The suppressive function of proliferating Tregs from siplizumab cultures was not functionally confirmed. Siplizumab significantly reduced the cumulative frequency of alloreactive sequences traceable to unstimulated CD4+ memory T cells. A naive or memory phenotype could not be assigned to roughly 75-97% of proliferating CD4+ or CD8+ clones. Among mappable alloreactive CD4+ clones, an average Treg-derived fraction of roughly 71% was observed with siplizumab, compared with roughly 28% in control reactions.

The chain joins TRBV28 to TRBJ1-4, with no reliable assignment of the D segment. This TCR derives from a human donor in good health. The sample taken for sequencing was CD4+ T cells sorted from blood. The sequenced DNA is TGTGCCAGCACCTCAGGCGGGTTAGGTGAAAAACTGTTTTTT. Its coded protein is CASTSGGLGEKLFF.